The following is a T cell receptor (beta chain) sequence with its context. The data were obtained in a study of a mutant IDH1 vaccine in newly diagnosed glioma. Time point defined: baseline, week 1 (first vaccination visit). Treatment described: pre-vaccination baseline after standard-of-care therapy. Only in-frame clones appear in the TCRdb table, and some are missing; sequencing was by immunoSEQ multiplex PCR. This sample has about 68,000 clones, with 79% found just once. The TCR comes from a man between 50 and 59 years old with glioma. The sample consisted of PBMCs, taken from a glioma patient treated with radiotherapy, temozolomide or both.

The CDR3 nucleotides read TGTGCCTGGAGTGTACAGGGGCTAGGGGAAAAACTGTTTTTT. Its protein product is CAWSVQGLGEKLFF. The chain links TRBV30 to TRBJ1-4; 7 bases match TRBD1. The V gene end was trimmed by 0 bases and the J gene end by 8 bases; junction bases not matched to a gene: 6. Germline lookup yields CDR1 GTSNPN and CDR2 SVGIG (reference sequence). CDR3 size: 14 residues.